A single sample gave rise to the 17 T cell receptor beta chains below, sequenced in a study of human T cells and chemical hapten exposure. Described time point: pre-sensitization, week 0. As to treatment: therapeutic diphenylcyclopropenone sensitization with weekly scalp DPC. TCRdb called the RACE reads again in MiXCR, with one record for every CDR3 protein. The data hold about 90,000 distinct CDR3 sequences, with 7.5% to 9.5% observed a single time. Sequenced material: whole blood, taken in connection with sensitization to the hapten diphenylcyclopropenone (DPC). The receptors stem from a man aged 40-49 years with alopecia areata. Some clones in this sample may be carry-over from other donors' samples.

The V gene is TRBV11-3, the J gene TRBJ2-1, with 8 nucleotides matching TRBD2. The length of the CDR3 is 16 residues. The germline V gene has CDR1 SGHNT and CDR2 YENEEA. V was pared by 0 bases and J by 2 bases, with 3 bases of the junction left unmatched. DNA for the CDR3: TGTGCCAGCAGCTTAGATGGTAGCGGGACCTACAATGAGCAGTTCTTC. Its protein is CASSLDGSGTYNEQFF.

There are a few counts of this clonotype. This sequence joins TRBV20-1 and TRBJ2-3, with D hard to call. This CDR3 contains 13 residues. V was cut by 1 base and J by 3 bases, with 8 bases left in between. CDR1 is DFQATT, CDR2 SNEGSKA, per germline (reference sequence). The CDR3 nucleotides read TGCAGTGCTAGAGCTATGACGACAGATACGCAGTATTTT. It is translated as CSARAMTTDTQYF.

This clonotype was observed a handful of times. The chain carries TRBV30 and TRBJ2-7; D is possibly TRBD1 (6 bases). V was clipped by 2 bases and J by 5 bases, with 7 bases between them. CDR3 length: 11 amino acids. CDR1 and CDR2 from the germline V gene are GTSNPN and SVGIG (reference sequence). CDR3 DNA: TGTGCCTGGAGTTACAGGGACGAGCAGTACTTC. Translated: CAWSYRDEQYF.

This clonotype was counted at least ten times. The chain uses TRBV10-3 and TRBJ1-2, with 11 bases fitting TRBD1. CDR1 and CDR2 (germline): ENHRY, SYGVKD. Trimming removed 2 bases from V and 8 bases from J; junction bases left unmatched: 13. This CDR3 comprises 17 residues. CDR3 in amino acids: CAISEPSGTGGVWGYTF. The CDR3 nucleotides read TGTGCCATCAGTGAGCCATCCGGGACAGGGGGAGTGTGGGGCTACACCTTC.

This chain joins TRBV7-2 and TRBJ1-3; D perhaps matches TRBD1 (6 bases). The germline V and J ends were trimmed by 7 bases and 2 bases, with 9 bases remaining between them. The CDR3 covers 13 residues. Germline CDR1 reads SGHTA; CDR2 reads FQGNSA. CDR3 DNA sequence: TGTGCCAGCAACCAGGGGCCTGGAAACACCATATATTTT. This gives the protein CASNQGPGNTIYF. The variable domain in full, with the rest retrieved from reference TRBV7-2 and TRBJ1-3, is GAGVSQSPSNKVTEKGKDVELRCDPISGHTALYWYRQSLGQGLEFLIYFQGNSAPDKSGLPSDRFSAERTGGSVSTLTIQRTQQEDSAVYLCASNQGPGNTIYFGEGSWLTVV.

This clonotype was observed at least ten times. The chain couples TRBV29-1 to TRBJ2-5; D is unclear. Trimming stripped 3 bases from V and 2 bases from J, with 10 bases between. The length of the CDR3 is 13 residues. In germline, CDR1 is SQVTM, CDR2 ANQGSEA. The CDR3 region is CSVDVGVQETQYF. DNA for the CDR3: TGCAGCGTTGACGTTGGGGTACAAGAGACCCAGTACTTC.

The chain uses TRBV5-5 and TRBJ2-1; 7 bases agree with TRBD2. CDR3 length equals 15 residues. The V gene end was trimmed by 2 bases and the J gene end by 5 bases; junction bases not matched to a gene: 7. CDR1 and CDR2 from the germline V gene are SGHKS and YYEKEE (reference sequence). The CDR3 DNA reads TGTGCCAGCAGCTTCCGGCTAGCGGAGAACAATGAGCAGTTCTTC. Protein product: CASSFRLAENNEQFF.

This clonotype was observed a few times. V and J are TRBV7-9 and TRBJ2-5; D is unresolved. CDR3 size: 14 residues. CDR1 SEHNR and CDR2 FQNEAQ come from the germline V gene (reference sequence). V was cut by 1 base and J by 0 bases, with 6 bases left in between. CDR3 coding DNA: TGTGCCAGCAGCTTAGGTCGGGACCAAGAGACCCAGTACTTC. As protein: CASSLGRDQETQYF.

The chain joins TRBV10-3 to TRBJ2-4; D tentatively reads TRBD1 or TRBD2 (6 bases each). V was trimmed by 0 bases and J by 5 bases, leaving 14 bases between them. Germline V gene lookup returns CDR1 ENHRY and CDR2 SYGVKD. This CDR3 comprises 16 residues. CDR3 in DNA: TGTGCCATCAGTGAGTCAGGGGGGCTCGGTGAAAACATTCAGTACTTC. Protein product: CAISESGGLGENIQYF.

This clonotype was seen at least ten times. This chain joins TRBV28 and TRBJ1-1; D is unclear. Trimming left V 7 bases short and J 10 bases short, with 16 bases between. Germline lookup yields CDR1 MDHEN and CDR2 SYDVKM. The CDR3 contains 12 residues. The CDR3 here is CASNPSAPGAFF. As DNA, the CDR3 is TGTGCCAGCAACCCGTCCGCCCCAGGAGCTTTCTTT.

This clonotype has only a few counts. V gene TRBV6-2 or TRBV6-3 combines with J gene TRBJ1-5; D remains unclear. Germline lookup yields CDR1 MNHEY and CDR2 SVGEGT. Trimming stripped 4 bases from V and 5 bases from J, with 15 bases between. The CDR3 extends over 15 amino acids. The chain's CDR3 is CASSLLSSLDQPQHF. The CDR3 DNA sequence: TGTGCCAGCAGTTTACTCAGCTCGTTGGATCAGCCCCAGCATTTT.

This clonotype came up a few times. V is TRBV5-1 and J is TRBJ2-7, with D hard to call. The V and J ends lost 0 bases and 6 bases respectively, with 16 bases between them. The germline CDR1 and CDR2 sequences are SGHRS and YFSETQ. The CDR3 contains 15 residues. The CDR3 reads CASSLGLGSSSEQYF. As DNA, the CDR3 is TGCGCCAGCAGCTTGGGGCTAGGTTCGTCGTCCGAGCAGTACTTC.

This clonotype was recorded many times. This chain joins TRBV12-3 or TRBV12-4 and TRBJ2-5, with 8 bases aligning to TRBD2. With V trimmed by 1 base and J by 9 bases, 10 bases remained unmatched. The CDR3 contains 15 residues. This CDR3 reads CASSLGQIPGGAQYF. CDR3 in DNA: TGTGCCAGCAGTTTAGGACAGATCCCGGGAGGGGCCCAGTACTTC.

This clonotype was found many times. The V call is TRBV6-2 or TRBV6-3, the J call TRBJ2-7; 9 bases agree with TRBD1. The germline V gene encodes CDR1 MNHEY and CDR2 SVGEGT. The trim removed 6 bases at V and 5 bases at J, leaving 11 bases unmatched. The CDR3 sequence is 15 residues long. CDR3 in DNA: TGTGCCAGCAGAACTAGACAGGGGGAAAGAGACGAGCAGTACGTC. This translates into CASRTRQGERDEQYV.

This clonotype has more than one count but fewer than ten. This chain joins TRBV10-3 and TRBJ2-6, with 12 bases aligning to TRBD1. The CDR3 is 18 residues long. Unmatched junction bases numbered 7, after V lost 5 bases and J lost 2 bases. Per the germline V gene, CDR1 is ENHRY and CDR2 is SYGVKD. The CDR3 is CAISQSGQGAAGANVLTF. DNA for the CDR3: TGTGCCATCAGTCAATCGGGACAGGGGGCGGCTGGGGCCAACGTCCTGACTTTC.

V is TRBV6-2 or TRBV6-3 and J is TRBJ2-4; 11 nucleotides agree with TRBD1. CDR1 MNHEY and CDR2 SVGEGT come from the germline V gene. The ends lost 5 bases at V and 2 bases at J; junction bases unmatched: 8. This CDR3 comprises 17 residues. CDR3: CASSTDRGLFSKNIQYF. The CDR3 DNA sequence: TGTGCCAGCAGTACGGACAGGGGGCTCTTTTCCAAAAACATTCAGTACTTC.

This clonotype was detected only a few times. The V call is TRBV6-1, the J call TRBJ2-5; no clear D. Germline assignment: CDR1 MNHNS and CDR2 SASEGT. V was cut by 3 bases and J by 6 bases, with 14 bases left in between. The CDR3 contains 14 residues. The CDR3 is CASSDPFEIKTQYF. The CDR3 region has the DNA TGTGCCAGCAGTGATCCCTTCGAGATAAAGACCCAGTACTTC.